A selection of T cell receptor beta chains follows, all from one sample in a study of T cell repertoires in ileal Crohn's disease. Method: immunoSEQ multiplex PCR; TCRdb's copy keeps in-frame clones and lacks some. This sample carries some 16,000 clones, more than 85% of them seen once, and the ten largest clones take approximately 3.6%. Sequencing input: ileal tissue. The receptors shown here come from an adult with Crohn's disease. Each CDR3 is given with its conserved first and last residue. The order of the fields is J gene, clone size, V gene, D gene, CDR3 protein, CDR3 DNA. The D gene is left open where the match is weak. Expanded clones are given a class, and other clones once, few, many or no size at all.

j_gene: TRBJ2-7; abundance: NA; v_gene: TRBV9; d_gene: NA; CDR3aa: CASSVAVVPSYEQYF; CDR3nt: TGTGCCAGCAGCGTAGCGGTAGTACCCTCCTACGAGCAGTACTTC
j_gene: TRBJ1-6; abundance: NA; v_gene: TRBV19; d_gene: NA; CDR3aa: CASSIGANSPLHF; CDR3nt: TGTGCCAGTAGTATAGGAGCGAATTCACCCCTCCACTTT
j_gene: TRBJ1-2; abundance: NA; v_gene: TRBV5-4; d_gene: TRBD1; CDR3aa: CASSYAPGQGQSLGYTF; CDR3nt: TGTGCCAGCAGCTACGCACCGGGACAGGGACAGTCGTTGGGCTACACCTTC
j_gene: TRBJ2-5; abundance: NA; v_gene: TRBV5-1; d_gene: TRBD2; CDR3aa: CASSRGGGQETQYF; CDR3nt: TGCGCCAGCTCGAGGGGCGGGGGGCAAGAGACCCAGTACTTC
j_gene: TRBJ1-2; abundance: once; v_gene: TRBV9; d_gene: NA; CDR3aa: CASSVEGVDYGYTF; CDR3nt: TGTGCCAGCAGCGTAGAAGGGGTTGACTATGGCTACACCTTC
j_gene: TRBJ2-7; abundance: NA; v_gene: TRBV6-6; d_gene: TRBD2; CDR3aa: CASSFSGGAQEQYF; CDR3nt: TGTGCCAGCAGTTTTAGCGGGGGGGCTCAGGAGCAGTACTTC
j_gene: TRBJ2-1; abundance: NA; v_gene: TRBV7-8; d_gene: NA; CDR3aa: CASSSGLYNEQFF; CDR3nt: TGTGCCAGCAGCTCAGGACTATACAATGAGCAGTTCTTC
j_gene: TRBJ1-6; abundance: NA; v_gene: TRBV10-3; d_gene: TRBD1; CDR3aa: CAISETGQDNSPLHF; CDR3nt: TGTGCCATCAGTGAGACGGGACAGGATAATTCACCCCTCCACTTT
j_gene: TRBJ2-1; abundance: NA; v_gene: TRBV4-3; d_gene: TRBD1; CDR3aa: CASSQDSGQGATQFF; CDR3nt: TGCGCCAGCAGCCAAGACTCTGGACAGGGGGCTACTCAGTTCTTC
j_gene: TRBJ1-2; abundance: once; v_gene: TRBV4-2; d_gene: NA; CDR3aa: CASSQEWSGRDGYTF; CDR3nt: TGTGCCAGCAGCCAAGAATGGAGCGGACGGGATGGCTACACCTTC
j_gene: TRBJ1-3; abundance: NA; v_gene: TRBV27; d_gene: NA; CDR3aa: CASSLGAYSGNTIYF; CDR3nt: TGTGCCAGCAGTTTAGGTGCCTACTCTGGAAACACCATATATTTT
j_gene: TRBJ2-2; abundance: NA; v_gene: TRBV4-2; d_gene: NA; CDR3aa: CASTGELGAGELFF; CDR3nt: TGTGCCAGCACAGGGGAGCTAGGAGCCGGGGAGCTGTTTTTT
j_gene: TRBJ1-1; abundance: NA; v_gene: TRBV7-9; d_gene: NA; CDR3aa: CASSLQTAMNTEAFF; CDR3nt: TGTGCCAGCAGCCTACAGACAGCTATGAACACTGAAGCTTTCTTT
j_gene: TRBJ2-7; abundance: once; v_gene: TRBV7-2; d_gene: TRBD2; CDR3aa: CASSGTGTRTYEQYF; CDR3nt: TGTGCCAGCAGCGGAACCGGGACTAGGACCTACGAGCAGTACTTC
j_gene: TRBJ2-7; abundance: NA; v_gene: TRBV6-1; d_gene: NA; CDR3aa: CASSEQVAYEQYF; CDR3nt: TGTGCCAGCAGTGAACAGGTCGCCTACGAGCAGTACTTC
j_gene: TRBJ2-7; abundance: NA; v_gene: TRBV19; d_gene: TRBD1; CDR3aa: CASSRLTGDSYEQYF; CDR3nt: TGTGCCAGTAGTCGATTAACAGGGGACTCCTACGAGCAGTACTTC
j_gene: TRBJ2-1; abundance: NA; v_gene: TRBV5-4; d_gene: TRBD2; CDR3aa: CASSMGGWASGGSNEQFF; CDR3nt: TGTGCCAGCAGCATGGGCGGGTGGGCTAGCGGGGGGTCCAATGAGCAGTTCTTC
j_gene: TRBJ2-1; abundance: NA; v_gene: TRBV11-3; d_gene: TRBD2; CDR3aa: CASSPDPSGNYNEQFF; CDR3nt: TGTGCCAGCAGCCCCGACCCTAGCGGAAATTACAATGAGCAGTTCTTC
j_gene: TRBJ1-1; abundance: NA; v_gene: TRBV13; d_gene: TRBD1; CDR3aa: CASSSTGAATEAFF; CDR3nt: TGTGCCAGCAGCTCAACAGGGGCGGCCACTGAAGCTTTCTTT
j_gene: TRBJ1-6; abundance: NA; v_gene: TRBV18; d_gene: NA; CDR3aa: CASSGQLNSPLHF; CDR3nt: TGTGCCAGCTCAGGACAGTTAAATTCACCCCTCCACTTT
j_gene: TRBJ1-1; abundance: NA; v_gene: TRBV4-3; d_gene: NA; CDR3aa: CASSQGAGFGTEAFF; CDR3nt: TGCGCCAGCAGCCAAGGGGCAGGGTTCGGCACTGAAGCTTTCTTT
j_gene: TRBJ2-3; abundance: NA; v_gene: TRBV9; d_gene: NA; CDR3aa: CASSVRGAGGGTDTQYF; CDR3nt: TGTGCCAGCAGCGTACGTGGGGCAGGTGGTGGCACAGATACGCAGTATTTT
j_gene: TRBJ2-1; abundance: once; v_gene: TRBV6-5; d_gene: TRBD2; CDR3aa: CASSYSRTSTEQFF; CDR3nt: TGTGCCAGCAGTTACTCGAGGACTAGCACTGAGCAGTTCTTC
j_gene: TRBJ1-1; abundance: NA; v_gene: TRBV9; d_gene: NA; CDR3aa: CASSVEGARDTEAFF; CDR3nt: TGTGCCAGCAGCGTAGAAGGGGCCAGGGACACTGAAGCTTTCTTT
j_gene: TRBJ2-2; abundance: NA; v_gene: TRBV19; d_gene: NA; CDR3aa: CASSALPQGFGNTGELFF; CDR3nt: TGTGCCAGTAGTGCACTTCCACAGGGTTTCGGGAACACCGGGGAGCTGTTTTTT
j_gene: TRBJ2-2; abundance: NA; v_gene: TRBV5-1; d_gene: TRBD1; CDR3aa: CASSLWGTGETGELFF; CDR3nt: TGCGCCAGCAGCTTGTGGGGGACAGGAGAAACCGGGGAGCTGTTTTTT
j_gene: TRBJ1-2; abundance: NA; v_gene: TRBV7-9; d_gene: NA; CDR3aa: CASSSYLTPTYGYTF; CDR3nt: TGTGCCAGCAGCTCATATTTGACACCAACCTATGGCTACACCTTC
j_gene: TRBJ2-1; abundance: NA; v_gene: TRBV11-2; d_gene: TRBD2; CDR3aa: CASSLSSGGATEQFF; CDR3nt: TGTGCCAGCAGCTTGTCTAGCGGGGGGGCCACGGAGCAGTTCTTC
j_gene: TRBJ2-6; abundance: NA; v_gene: TRBV23-1; d_gene: TRBD1; CDR3aa: CASSQSGQTSGANVLTF; CDR3nt: TGCGCCAGCAGTCAATCGGGACAGACCTCTGGGGCCAACGTCCTGACTTTC
j_gene: TRBJ2-2; abundance: NA; v_gene: TRBV19; d_gene: NA; CDR3aa: CASSMGPNTGELFF; CDR3nt: TGTGCCAGTAGTATGGGCCCAAACACCGGGGAGCTGTTTTTT
j_gene: TRBJ2-3; abundance: NA; v_gene: TRBV14; d_gene: NA; CDR3aa: CASSQERAGIDRQYF; CDR3nt: TGTGCCAGCAGCCAAGAAAGGGCCGGGATTGATAGGCAGTATTTT
j_gene: TRBJ1-2; abundance: NA; v_gene: TRBV6-1; d_gene: TRBD1; CDR3aa: CASSVRQETGGWGNYGYTF; CDR3nt: TGTGCCAGCAGTGTGCGGCAGGAAACAGGGGGTTGGGGTAACTATGGCTACACCTTC
j_gene: TRBJ2-3; abundance: once; v_gene: TRBV7-3; d_gene: NA; CDR3aa: CASSLSLTDTQYF; CDR3nt: TGTGCCAGCAGCTTATCCCTCACAGATACGCAGTATTTT
j_gene: TRBJ1-2; abundance: NA; v_gene: TRBV21-1; d_gene: NA; CDR3aa: CASNPKTGGSYGYTF; CDR3nt: TGTGCCAGCAACCCTAAGACAGGGGGGAGCTATGGCTACACCTTC
j_gene: TRBJ1-1; abundance: NA; v_gene: TRBV6-1; d_gene: NA; CDR3aa: CASSFIREVGTEAFF; CDR3nt: TGTGCCAGCAGTTTCATCAGGGAGGTCGGGACTGAAGCTTTCTTT
j_gene: TRBJ1-1; abundance: NA; v_gene: TRBV5-1; d_gene: TRBD1; CDR3aa: CASSLTGDGTEAFF; CDR3nt: TGCGCCAGCAGCCTGACAGGGGACGGCACTGAAGCTTTCTTT
j_gene: TRBJ2-5; abundance: NA; v_gene: TRBV7-8; d_gene: TRBD1; CDR3aa: CASSPTGVGKTQYF; CDR3nt: TGTGCCAGCAGCCCCACAGGGGTCGGGAAGACCCAGTACTTC
j_gene: TRBJ1-2; abundance: once; v_gene: TRBV10-2; d_gene: NA; CDR3aa: CASSDGENYGYTF; CDR3nt: TGCGCCAGCTCAGACGGAGAGAACTATGGCTACACCTTC
j_gene: TRBJ2-2; abundance: NA; v_gene: TRBV11-2; d_gene: TRBD1; CDR3aa: CASSEGQGWTGELFF; CDR3nt: TGTGCCAGCAGCGAGGGACAGGGTTGGACCGGGGAGCTGTTTTTT
j_gene: TRBJ2-1; abundance: NA; v_gene: TRBV2; d_gene: TRBD2; CDR3aa: CASSASVGGGVNNEQFF; CDR3nt: TGTGCCAGCAGTGCTTCAGTAGGCGGGGGGGTGAACAATGAGCAGTTCTTC